The 32 T cell receptor beta chains given below trace back to one sample, sequenced in a study of radiation and T cells in renal cell carcinoma. Repertoires were generated with immunoSEQ multiplex PCR, while TCRdb's copy carries only in-frame clones and drops some. This table holds 30,000 to 40,000 clones, roughly 80% found once. Documented time point: blood 4 weeks post-SBRT, at nephrectomy. The treatment is: 15 Gy SBRT to primary tumor, nephrectomy 4 weeks later. Here the sequenced sample was blood, taken from a patient whose treatment included radiotherapy and nephrectomy. These receptor sequences come from a man aged 55 to 69 with renal cell carcinoma.

The chain carries TRBV2 and TRBJ2-1; D perhaps matches TRBD2 (6 bases). Germline CDR1 and CDR2: SNHLY and FYNNEI. With 7 bases removed from V and 2 bases from J, the gap between germline ends came to 18 bases. The CDR3 runs 16 residues. CDR3 DNA sequence: TGTGCCAGCACCCCGGGGTGGGGAGGCACCTACAATGAGCAGTTCTTC. Translated: CASTPGWGGTYNEQFF.

The rearrangement uses TRBV9 and TRBJ2-5, with 8 bases identical to TRBD1. J lost 5 bases, V lost 4 bases, and 10 bases had no gene match. The germline V gene has CDR1 SGDLS and CDR2 YYNGEE. CDR3 length equals 15 residues. Here the CDR3 reads CASSLQGGEVETQYF. The CDR3 DNA reads TGTGCCAGCAGCTTACAGGGGGGTGAGGTGGAGACCCAGTACTTC.

The chain joins TRBV9 to TRBJ2-7, with 8 positions matching TRBD2. The CDR3 totals 16 residues. The trim removed 0 bases at V and 2 bases at J, leaving 7 bases unmatched. Germline V gene sequence: CDR1 SGDLS, CDR2 YYNGEE. CDR3 nucleotides: TGTGCCAGCAGCGTAGCCCCTAGCGGGTCGCCCTACGAGCAGTACTTC. This translates into CASSVAPSGSPYEQYF.

The J gene is TRBJ1-1, the V gene TRBV5-5; possibly TRBD1 for D (6 bases). CDR1 and CDR2 (germline): SGHKS, YYEKEE (reference sequence). V was trimmed by 3 bases and J by 7 bases, leaving 16 bases between them. The CDR3 covers 14 residues. In DNA form, the CDR3 reads TGTGCCAGCAGCTCTGGGACACTTGGTTTTGAAGCTTTCTTT. Its protein is CASSSGTLGFEAFF. Based on the CDR3 plus reference TRBV5-5 and TRBJ1-1, the full variable domain is DAGVTQSPTHLIKTRGQQVTLRCSPISGHKSVSWYQQVLGQGPQFIFQYYEKEERGRGNFPDRFSARQFPNYSSELNVNALLLGDSALYLCASSSGTLGFEAFFGQGTRLTVV.

J is TRBJ2-1 and V is TRBV7-9, with D perhaps matching TRBD1 (6 bases). Germline-derived CDR1 and CDR2 are SEHNR and FQNEAQ (reference sequence). The germline V and J ends were trimmed by 2 bases and 5 bases, with 16 bases remaining between them. This CDR3 is 16 amino acids long. The CDR3 spells CASSLNQGKKDNEQFF. CDR3 in DNA: TGTGCCAGCAGCTTAAATCAGGGGAAGAAAGACAATGAGCAGTTCTTC.

The chain recombines TRBV7-2 with TRBJ2-5; perhaps TRBD2 as D (5 bases). This CDR3 comprises 16 residues. Trimming removed 5 bases from V and 5 bases from J, with 21 bases in between. CDR1 is SGHTA, CDR2 FQGNSA, per germline. CDR3 sequence: CASSPQLVLAQETQYF. In DNA form, the CDR3 reads TGTGCCAGCAGCCCCCAACTAGTTCTCGCCCAGGAGACCCAGTACTTC.

The chain is built from TRBV7-9 and TRBJ2-6; no clear D. Germline values: CDR1 SEHNR, CDR2 FQNEAQ (reference sequence). The CDR3 is 16 residues long. Trimming left V 5 bases short and J 0 bases short, with 11 bases between. CDR3 protein: CASSRGRPSGANVLTF. CDR3 in DNA: TGTGCCAGCAGCCGCGGACGGCCCTCTGGGGCCAACGTCCTGACTTTC.

J is TRBJ2-5 and V is TRBV6-5; D remains unclear. In germline, CDR1 is MNHEY, CDR2 SVGAGI. Trimming pared 0 bases from V and 4 bases from J, leaving 9 bases between. The CDR3 has 14 residues. The CDR3 sequence: CASSYSTARETQYF. The CDR3 DNA follows: TGTGCCAGCAGTTACTCGACGGCTCGAGAGACCCAGTACTTC.

The rearrangement links TRBV25-1 to TRBJ1-1, with TRBD1 matching 9 bases. The CDR3 has 17 residues. Trimming at V came to 6 bases and at J to 4 bases, leaving 15 bases not matched to a gene. Germline V gene data show CDR1 as MGHDK and CDR2 as SYGVNS. The CDR3 loop reads CASSPTQGAPLATEAFF. The CDR3 bases are TGTGCCAGCAGCCCGACACAGGGGGCACCTCTAGCCACTGAAGCTTTCTTT.

This chain uses TRBV11-2 with TRBJ2-7, with D perhaps TRBD1 (5 bases). V lost 1 base to trimming and J lost 4 bases, with 8 bases between them. This CDR3 is 13 amino acids long. Germline lookup yields CDR1 SGHAT and CDR2 FQNNGV. Here the CDR3 reads CASSLGRDYEQYF. The CDR3 nucleotides read TGTGCCAGCAGCTTAGGCAGGGATTACGAGCAGTACTTC.

The chain uses TRBV2 and TRBJ1-5, with D tentatively TRBD1 (6 bases). V was shortened by 6 bases and J by 4 bases, with 13 bases between the two germline ends. Germline-derived CDR1 and CDR2 are SNHLY and FYNNEI. The CDR3 runs to 14 residues. In nucleotides, the CDR3 is TGTGCCAGCAGCGGCCCGGGACAAAATCAGCCCCAGCATTTT. As protein: CASSGPGQNQPQHF.

V usage is TRBV6-6 and J usage is TRBJ2-1; 8 bases match TRBD2. The germline CDR1 and CDR2 sequences are MNHNY and SVGAGI (reference sequence). The junction had 6 bases not matched to a gene; V was cut back by 11 bases and J by 9 bases. The CDR3 has 11 amino acids. The CDR3 coding sequence is TGTGCCGTCGGGAGGGGTCCTGAGCAGTTCTTC. Its translation: CAVGRGPEQFF.

The CDR3 reads CASSYSKGVNTEAFF. The CDR3 region has the DNA TGTGCCAGCAGTTACTCGAAGGGGGTTAACACTGAAGCTTTCTTT. The genes are TRBV6-5 and TRBJ1-1; D possibly corresponds to TRBD1 (6 bases). The CDR3 extends over 15 amino acids. Trimming shortened V by 0 bases and J by 2 bases, and 10 bases separated the two germline ends. Germline V lookup: CDR1 MNHEY, CDR2 SVGAGI.

The V call is TRBV7-2, the J call TRBJ2-3; 10 positions agree with TRBD2. The trim removed 1 base at V and 4 bases at J, leaving 5 bases unmatched. CDR1 SGHTA and CDR2 FQGNSA come from the germline V gene. The CDR3 spans 16 residues. CDR3 residues: CASSLVFLAGADTQYF. In nucleotides, the CDR3 is TGTGCCAGCAGCTTAGTTTTCCTAGCGGGGGCAGATACGCAGTATTTT.

V gene TRBV18 combines with J gene TRBJ2-7; TRBD1 might be the D (6 bases). Germline lookup yields CDR1 KGHSH and CDR2 LQKENI. The CDR3 totals 12 residues. Between the trimmed V and J ends, which lost 2 bases and 5 bases, there was a span of 7 bases. The DNA of the CDR3 is TGTGCCAGCTCACCATCAGGGGACGAGCAGTACTTC. This gives the protein CASSPSGDEQYF.

J is TRBJ2-3 and V is TRBV2; TRBD1 matches 10 bases. This CDR3 has 14 residues. V lost 8 bases and J lost 9; bases outside the gene matches: 11. Germline V gives CDR1 SNHLY, CDR2 FYNNEI. CDR3 region: CASADRGVTRTQYF. The DNA of the CDR3 is TGTGCCAGCGCGGACAGGGGGGTGACCAGGACGCAGTATTTT.

In its sample, this clone was seen once. This chain links TRBV4-3 with TRBJ1-2; D is ambiguous. There are 13 residues in the CDR3. V gave up 0 bases and J gave up 8 bases, with 10 bases separating them. Germline V CDR1 and CDR2: LGHNA, YSLEER. CDR3 sequence: CASSQDNGVGYTF. CDR3 nucleotides: TGCGCCAGCAGCCAAGATAACGGGGTGGGCTACACCTTC.

The CDR3 here is CASSFSLGGGDGYTF. The DNA of the CDR3 is TGTGCCAGCAGTTTCTCTTTAGGGGGTGGCGATGGCTACACCTTC. This sequence joins TRBV27 and TRBJ1-2; D possibly corresponds to TRBD1 (6 bases). The ends were cut back, 3 bases at V and 6 bases at J, with 17 bases in the middle. This CDR3 is 15 amino acids long. Germline V gives CDR1 MNHEY, CDR2 SMNVEV (reference sequence).

The CDR3, as DNA: TGCGCCAGCAGTCCTACCCTGGAGGGGGAGGCCGCCAATCAGCCCCAGCATTTT. This codes for CASSPTLEGEAANQPQHF. The rearrangement links TRBV23-1 to TRBJ1-5; perhaps TRBD1 as D (6 bases). TRBV23-1 is an ORF for which the function is uncertain. This CDR3 is 18 amino acids long. The V gene lost 4 bases and the J gene lost 3 bases, with 22 bases spanning the gap.

This chain uses TRBV2 with TRBJ1-1; 9 nucleotides align to TRBD1. Germline V gene lookup returns CDR1 SNHLY and CDR2 FYNNEI. The CDR3 consists of 16 residues. V dropped 4 bases and J dropped 0; count of bases not matched to a gene: 6. CDR3 sequence: CASSGAGQGLNTEAFF. As DNA, the CDR3 is TGTGCCAGCAGTGGGGCGGGACAGGGTCTGAACACTGAAGCTTTCTTT.

A single count supports this clone. The V gene is TRBV6-5, the J gene TRBJ2-2, with D tentatively TRBD1 (6 bases). The CDR3 is made up of 14 amino acids. Trimming took off 7 bases at V and 1 base at J, with 10 bases between the two ends. From germline, CDR1 is MNHEY and CDR2 SVGAGI. CDR3 residues: CASKGGLNTGELFF. The CDR3 bases are TGTGCCAGCAAAGGGGGATTGAACACCGGGGAGCTGTTTTTT.

The chain joins TRBV29-1 to TRBJ1-4; weak D call: TRBD1 (6 bases). Germline V gene sequence: CDR1 SQVTM, CDR2 ANQGSEA. This CDR3 has 13 amino acids. Trimming shortened V by 7 bases and J by 8 bases, and 17 bases separated the two germline ends. CDR3 protein: CSANGQGGEKLFF. In DNA, the CDR3 is TGCAGCGCCAACGGACAAGGGGGGGAAAAACTGTTTTTT.

V gene TRBV4-2 combines with J gene TRBJ2-7; 7 positions match TRBD2. Losses at the gene ends were 1 base for V and 2 bases for J; bases not matched to a gene: 5. Germline CDR1 is LGHNA and CDR2 is YNFKEQ. The CDR3 contains 15 residues. CDR3 nucleotides: TGTGCCAGCAGCCAAGGGGCAAGCGGGGCCTACGAGCAGTACTTC. Its translation is CASSQGASGAYEQYF.

The chain combines TRBV7-9 with TRBJ1-5; TRBD1 matches at 9 bases. The junction had 8 bases not matched to a gene; V was cut back by 2 bases and J by 6 bases. Germline loops: CDR1 SEHNR, CDR2 FQNEAQ (reference sequence). The CDR3 has 16 residues. CDR3 region: CASSLSTGGRAQPQHF. CDR3 bases: TGTGCCAGCAGCTTATCGACAGGGGGTCGGGCTCAGCCCCAGCATTTT.

The chain links TRBV4-1 to TRBJ2-2; D unclear. Germline CDR1 and CDR2: MGHRA and YSYEKL. V was pared by 4 bases and J by 1 base, with 10 bases between. There are 15 residues in the CDR3. The CDR3 coding sequence is TGCGCCAGCAGCCGGGTGGGCGAGAACACCGGGGAGCTGTTTTTT. Its protein is CASSRVGENTGELFF.

The chain combines TRBV28 with TRBJ2-7; D ambiguous. This CDR3 has 11 residues. Trimming pared 5 bases from V and 6 bases from J, leaving 8 bases between. The germline V gene has CDR1 MDHEN and CDR2 SYDVKM. The CDR3 DNA is TGTGCCAGCAGTCTCTGGTTCGAGCAGTACTTC. Amino acids: CASSLWFEQYF.

The chain recombines TRBV19 with TRBJ2-1; unclear D gene. CDR1 is LNHDA, CDR2 SQIVND, per germline (reference sequence). V dropped 5 bases and J dropped 13 bases, with 27 bases sitting between them. This CDR3 has 16 amino acids. CDR3 protein: CASSVSPGPQATEQFF. The CDR3 nucleotides read TGTGCCAGTAGTGTCAGCCCCGGGCCCCAGGCCACTGAACAGTTCTTC.

This clone was counted a few times. This chain uses TRBV29-1 with TRBJ2-7; no firm D call. This CDR3 has 13 residues. With 2 bases removed from V and 5 bases from J, the gap between germline ends came to 13 bases. Germline assignment: CDR1 SQVTM and CDR2 ANQGSEA. DNA of the CDR3: TGCAGCGTTGAATCCGAGCAGACCGACGAGCAGTACTTC. Translating gives CSVESEQTDEQYF.

This clone turned up a few times. The chain is built from TRBV30 and TRBJ1-1; 10 bases are shared with TRBD1. The CDR3 consists of 14 residues. After removal of 4 bases from V and 5 bases from J, the junction contained 7 bases not matched to a gene. Germline assignment: CDR1 GTSNPN and CDR2 SVGIG (reference sequence). DNA for the CDR3: TGTGCCTGGATTCGACAGGGGGCGAGGACTGAAGCTTTCTTT. Protein: CAWIRQGARTEAFF.

The chain uses TRBV6-5 and TRBJ1-1; D is unresolved. The CDR3 has 11 residues. Germline V lookup: CDR1 MNHEY, CDR2 SVGAGI. V was cut by 8 bases and J by 5 bases, with 9 bases left in between. This chain's CDR3 is CASGRETEAFF. The DNA of the CDR3 is TGTGCCAGCGGTCGGGAGACTGAAGCTTTCTTT.

This chain connects TRBV7-2 to TRBJ2-1, with 9 bases fitting TRBD2. V gave up 0 bases and J gave up 8 bases; unmatched junction bases: 8. The CDR3 runs to 16 residues. Germline values: CDR1 SGHTA, CDR2 FQGNSA. DNA of the CDR3: TGTGCCAGCAGCTTAGCGTCGATAGCGGGAGTCCATGAGCAGTTCTTC. Translated: CASSLASIAGVHEQFF.

This clone was detected once. The rearrangement uses TRBV11-2 and TRBJ1-5; no definite D call. V lost 3 bases, J lost 5 bases, and 8 bases lay in between. Looked up from germline, CDR1 is SGHAT and CDR2 is FQNNGV. The CDR3 spans 13 residues. This CDR3 is CASSLSLDQPQHF. CDR3 DNA sequence: TGTGCCAGCAGCTTGTCCCTTGATCAGCCCCAGCATTTT. Drawing the rest from reference TRBV11-2 and TRBJ1-5, the complete variable domain is EAGVAQSPRYKIIEKRQSVAFWCNPISGHATLYWYQQILGQGPKLLIQFQNNGVVDDSQLPKDRFSAERLKGVDSTLKIQPAKLEDSAVYLCASSLSLDQPQHFGDGTRLSIL.